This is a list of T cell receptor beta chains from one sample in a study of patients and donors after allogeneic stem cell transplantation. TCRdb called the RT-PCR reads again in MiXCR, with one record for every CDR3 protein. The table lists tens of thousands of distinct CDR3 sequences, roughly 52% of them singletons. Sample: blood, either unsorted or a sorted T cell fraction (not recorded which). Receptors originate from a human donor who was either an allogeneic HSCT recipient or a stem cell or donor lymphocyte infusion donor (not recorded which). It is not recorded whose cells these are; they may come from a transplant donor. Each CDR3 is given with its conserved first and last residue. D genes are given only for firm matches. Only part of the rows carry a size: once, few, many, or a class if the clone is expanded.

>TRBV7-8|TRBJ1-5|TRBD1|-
CASSLAYGTANQPQHF
TGTGCCAGCAGCTTAGCCTATGGGACAGCCAATCAGCCCCAGCATTTT
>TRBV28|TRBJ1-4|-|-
CASRRGHEKLFF
TGTGCCAGCAGGAGAGGACACGAAAAACTGTTTTTT
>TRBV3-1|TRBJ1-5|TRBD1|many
CASSYGQASNQPQHF
TGTGCCAGCAGTTATGGACAGGCTAGCAATCAGCCCCAGCATTTT
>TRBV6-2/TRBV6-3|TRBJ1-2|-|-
CASSYGRRGPHYGYTF
TGTGCCAGCAGTTACGGGAGGAGGGGCCCTCACTATGGCTACACCTTC
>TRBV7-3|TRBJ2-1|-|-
CASSLRSYNEQFF
TGTGCCAGCAGCTTGAGGAGCTACAATGAGCAGTTCTTC
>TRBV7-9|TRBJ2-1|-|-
CASSFDEQFF
TGTGCCAGCAGCTTCGATGAGCAGTTCTTC
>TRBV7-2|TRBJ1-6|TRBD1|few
CASSLATGNSPLHF
TGTGCCAGCAGCTTAGCGACAGGGAATTCACCCCTCCACTTT
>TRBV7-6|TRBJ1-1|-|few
CASSLNGRTEAFF
TGTGCCAGCAGCTTAAATGGAAGGACTGAAGCTTTCTTT
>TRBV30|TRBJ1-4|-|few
CAWSLTQGKFEKLFF
TGTGCCTGGAGTTTAACTCAGGGAAAGTTTGAAAAACTGTTTTTT
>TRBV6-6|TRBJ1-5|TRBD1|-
CASRGTGQGGQPQHF
TGTGCCAGCAGGGGTACCGGACAGGGGGGTCAGCCCCAGCATTTT
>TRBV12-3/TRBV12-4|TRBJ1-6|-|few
CASRRQSSSYNSPLHF
TGTGCCAGCAGAAGACAGTCCAGCTCCTATAATTCACCCCTCCACTTT
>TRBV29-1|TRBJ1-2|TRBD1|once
CSVAAGTGNGYTF
TGCAGCGTTGCCGCCGGGACAGGGAATGGCTACACCTTC
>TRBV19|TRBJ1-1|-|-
CASSIRFTRNTEAFF
TGTGCCAGTAGTATACGGTTTACTAGGAACACTGAAGCTTTCTTT
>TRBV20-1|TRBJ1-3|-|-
CSAGRTSGNTIYF
TGCAGTGCTGGACGTACCTCTGGAAACACCATATATTTT
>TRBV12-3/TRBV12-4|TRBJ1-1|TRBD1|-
CASRAGTGSKAFF
TGTGCCAGCAGGGCTGGGACAGGGTCCAAAGCTTTCTTT
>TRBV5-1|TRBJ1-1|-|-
CASQTAENTEAFF
TGCGCCAGCCAGACAGCAGAGAACACTGAAGCTTTCTTT
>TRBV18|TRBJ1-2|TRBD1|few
CASSPRDRGSPNTF
TGTGCCAGCTCACCCCGGGACAGGGGTTCACCTAACACCTTC
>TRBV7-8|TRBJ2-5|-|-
CASSFLEAQYF
TGTGCCAGCAGCTTTCTTGAGGCCCAGTACTTC
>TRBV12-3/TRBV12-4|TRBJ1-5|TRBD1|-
CASSLATGERQPQHF
TGTGCCAGCAGCTTGGCCACAGGGGAAAGACAGCCCCAGCATTTT
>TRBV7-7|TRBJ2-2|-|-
CASSRRGGSVNTGELFF
TGTGCTAGCAGCCGTAGAGGTGGGAGCGTAAACACCGGGGAGCTGTTTTTT
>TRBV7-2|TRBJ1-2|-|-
CASSLRRTPYGYTF
TGTGCCAGCAGCTTACGTCGGACACCCTATGGCTACACCTTC
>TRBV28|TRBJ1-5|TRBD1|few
CASTRGTGYNQPQHF
TGTGCCAGCACAAGGGGGACAGGTTACAATCAGCCCCAGCATTTT
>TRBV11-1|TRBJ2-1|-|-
CASSSQGRNEQFF
TGTGCCAGCAGCTCACAGGGTCGGAATGAGCAGTTCTTC
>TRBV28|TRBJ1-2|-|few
CASNPQGENYGYTF
TGTGCCAGCAATCCACAGGGAGAGAACTATGGCTACACCTTC
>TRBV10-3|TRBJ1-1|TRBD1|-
CAIMEDRAAFF
TGTGCCATCATGGAGGACAGGGCCGCTTTCTTT
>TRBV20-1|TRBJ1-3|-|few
CSAKDGGSGTIYF
TGCAGTGCTAAGGACGGTGGTTCCGGCACCATATATTTT
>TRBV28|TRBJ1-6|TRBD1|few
CASSWGTGTANSPLHF
TGTGCCAGCAGCTGGGGAACCGGGACAGCTAATTCACCCCTCCACTTT
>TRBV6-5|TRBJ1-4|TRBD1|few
CASSFVGQGNEKLFF
TGTGCCAGCAGTTTCGTCGGACAGGGAAATGAAAAACTGTTTTTT
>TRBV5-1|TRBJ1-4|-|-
CASSLTGRDDEKLFF
TGCGCCAGCAGCTTGACGGGGAGAGATGATGAAAAACTGTTTTTT
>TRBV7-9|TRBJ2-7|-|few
CASSPGATTYEQYF
TGTGCCAGCAGCCCAGGGGCGACGACTTACGAGCAGTACTTC
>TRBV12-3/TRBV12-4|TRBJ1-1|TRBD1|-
CASARAGGFRVNTEAFF
TGTGCCAGCGCCCGGGCAGGGGGGTTCCGAGTGAACACTGAAGCTTTCTTT
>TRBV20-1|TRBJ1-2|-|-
CSAIERDTSYGYTF
TGCAGTGCTATAGAGAGGGATACATCCTATGGCTACACCTTC
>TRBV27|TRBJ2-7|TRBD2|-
CASRTVASGDYEQYF
TGTGCCAGCAGGACGGTGGCTAGCGGAGACTACGAGCAGTACTTC
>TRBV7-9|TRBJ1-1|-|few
CASSHGVREAFF
TGTGCCAGCAGCCATGGGGTGCGTGAAGCTTTCTTT
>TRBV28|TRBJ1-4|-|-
CASSLQLTANEKLFF
TGTGCCAGCAGTCTCCAGCTGACGGCTAATGAAAAACTGTTTTTT
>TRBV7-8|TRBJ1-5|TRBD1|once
CASSFHRGLGQPQHF
TGTGCCAGCAGCTTCCACAGGGGGCTCGGTCAGCCCCAGCATTTT
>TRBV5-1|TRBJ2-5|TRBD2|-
CASHYPGTSGTQETQYF
TGCGCCAGCCACTACCCCGGGACTAGCGGGACTCAAGAGACCCAGTACTTC
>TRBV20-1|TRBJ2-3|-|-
CSAFTDTQYF
TGCAGTGCTTTCACGGATACGCAGTATTTT
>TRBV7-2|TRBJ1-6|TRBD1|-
CASSLQQGPPLHF
TGTGCCAGCAGCCTCCAACAGGGGCCACCCCTCCACTTT
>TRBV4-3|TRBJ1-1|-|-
CASSQDGEGENTEAFF
TGCGCCAGCAGCCAAGATGGAGAAGGGGAGAACACTGAAGCTTTCTTT
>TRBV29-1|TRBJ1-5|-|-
CSSLGGDQPQHF
TGCAGCTCCCTAGGGGGGGATCAGCCCCAGCATTTT
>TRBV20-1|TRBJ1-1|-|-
CSRDRRGTEAFF
TGCAGTAGGGACCGGCGGGGGACTGAAGCTTTCTTT
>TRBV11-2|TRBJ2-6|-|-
CASSLVRGNVLTF
TGTGCCAGCAGCTTAGTCCGGGGGAACGTCCTGACTTTC
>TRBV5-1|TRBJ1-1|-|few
CASSLGQAGRKLNTEAFF
TGCGCCAGCAGCTTGGGGCAGGCCGGCCGCAAATTGAACACTGAAGCTTTCTTT
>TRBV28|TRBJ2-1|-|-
CASSKLAAHNEQFF
TGTGCCAGCAGCAAATTAGCGGCCCACAATGAGCAGTTCTTC
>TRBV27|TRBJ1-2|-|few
CASSLEYSGIYGYTF
TGTGCCAGCAGTTTAGAGTATTCGGGGATCTATGGCTACACCTTC
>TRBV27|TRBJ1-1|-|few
CASGWTSEAFF
TGTGCCAGCGGCTGGACATCCGAAGCTTTCTTT
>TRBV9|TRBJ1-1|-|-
CASSVSGENTEAFF
TGTGCCAGCAGCGTCTCAGGGGAGAACACTGAAGCTTTCTTT
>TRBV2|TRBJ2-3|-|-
CASRGGTGTDTQYF
TGTGCCAGCAGGGGCGGGACCGGCACAGATACGCAGTATTTT
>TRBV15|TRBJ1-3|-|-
CATSRVGGHSSGNTIYF
TGTGCCACCAGCAGAGTTGGTGGACACAGCTCTGGAAACACCATATATTTT
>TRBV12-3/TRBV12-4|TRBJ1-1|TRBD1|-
CASSPGTGPEAFF
TGTGCCAGCAGTCCGGGGACAGGGCCTGAAGCTTTCTTT